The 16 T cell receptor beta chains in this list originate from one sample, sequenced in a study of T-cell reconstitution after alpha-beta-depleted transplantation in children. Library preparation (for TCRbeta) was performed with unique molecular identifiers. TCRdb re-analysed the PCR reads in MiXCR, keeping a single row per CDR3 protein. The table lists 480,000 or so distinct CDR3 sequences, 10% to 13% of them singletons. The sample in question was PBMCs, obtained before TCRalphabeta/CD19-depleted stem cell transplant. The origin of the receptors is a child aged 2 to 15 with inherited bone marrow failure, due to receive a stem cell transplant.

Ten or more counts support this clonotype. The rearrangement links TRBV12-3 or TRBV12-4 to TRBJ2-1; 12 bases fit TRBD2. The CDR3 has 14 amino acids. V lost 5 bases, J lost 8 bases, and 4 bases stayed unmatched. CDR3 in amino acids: CASSPGTSGYEQFF. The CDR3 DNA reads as TGTGCCAGCAGTCCGGGGACTAGCGGGTATGAGCAGTTCTTC.

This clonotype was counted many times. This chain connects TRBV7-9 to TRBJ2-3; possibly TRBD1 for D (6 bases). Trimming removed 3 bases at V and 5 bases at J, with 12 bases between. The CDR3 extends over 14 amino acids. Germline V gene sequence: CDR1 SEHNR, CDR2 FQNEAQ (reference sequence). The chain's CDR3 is CASSLGTHGDTQYF. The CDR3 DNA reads TGTGCCAGCAGCTTGGGGACACATGGAGATACGCAGTATTTT.

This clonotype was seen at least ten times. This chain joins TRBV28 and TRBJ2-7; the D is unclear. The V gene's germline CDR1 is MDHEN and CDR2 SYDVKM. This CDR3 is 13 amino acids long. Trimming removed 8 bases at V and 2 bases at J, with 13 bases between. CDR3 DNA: TGTGCCAGCGCTCCGGACGGAGCCTACGAGCAGTACTTC. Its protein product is CASAPDGAYEQYF.

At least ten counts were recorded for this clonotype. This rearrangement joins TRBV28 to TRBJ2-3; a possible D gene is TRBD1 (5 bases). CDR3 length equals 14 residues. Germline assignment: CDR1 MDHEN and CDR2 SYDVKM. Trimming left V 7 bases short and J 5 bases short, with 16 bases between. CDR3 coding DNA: TGTGCCAGCAACGTCCCAGGGATTAAAGATACGCAGTATTTT. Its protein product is CASNVPGIKDTQYF.

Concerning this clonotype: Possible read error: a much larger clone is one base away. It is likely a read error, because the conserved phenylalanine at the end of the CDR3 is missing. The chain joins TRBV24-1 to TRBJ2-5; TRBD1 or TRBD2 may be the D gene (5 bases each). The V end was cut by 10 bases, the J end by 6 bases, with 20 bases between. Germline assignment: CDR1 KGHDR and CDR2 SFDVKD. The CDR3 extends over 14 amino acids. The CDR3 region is CATESRGARKTQYS. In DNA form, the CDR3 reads TGTGCCACGGAAAGCCGGGGCGCCAGGAAGACCCAGTACTCC.

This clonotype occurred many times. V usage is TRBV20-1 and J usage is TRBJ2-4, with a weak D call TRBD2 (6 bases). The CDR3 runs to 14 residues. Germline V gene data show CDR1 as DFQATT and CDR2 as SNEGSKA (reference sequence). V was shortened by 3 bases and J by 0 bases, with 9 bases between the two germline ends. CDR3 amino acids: CSASLAQAKNIQYF. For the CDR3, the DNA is TGCAGTGCTAGCCTAGCGCAAGCCAAAAACATTCAGTACTTC.

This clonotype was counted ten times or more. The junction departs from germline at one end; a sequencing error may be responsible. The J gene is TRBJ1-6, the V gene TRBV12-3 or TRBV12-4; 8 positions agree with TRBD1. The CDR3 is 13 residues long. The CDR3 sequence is CASRGQGNTPLHF. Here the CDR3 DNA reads TGTGCCAGCAGAGGACAGGGTAATACACCCCTCCACTTT.

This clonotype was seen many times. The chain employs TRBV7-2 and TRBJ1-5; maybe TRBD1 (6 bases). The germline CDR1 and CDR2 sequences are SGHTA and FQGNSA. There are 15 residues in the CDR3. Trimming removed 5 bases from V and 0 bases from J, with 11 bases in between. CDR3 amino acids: CASSLRGYSNQPQHF. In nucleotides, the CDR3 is TGTGCCAGCAGCCTCAGGGGATATAGCAATCAGCCCCAGCATTTT.

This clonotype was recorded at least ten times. The CDR3 loop reads CASSQDRAPIYEQYF. The CDR3 DNA is TGCGCCAGCAGCCAAGATAGGGCTCCCATTTACGAGCAGTACTTC. The J gene is TRBJ2-7, the V gene TRBV4-3; no firm D call. The V gene's germline CDR1 is LGHNA and CDR2 YSLEER. V was pared by 0 bases and J by 4 bases, with 13 bases between. CDR3 size: 15 residues.

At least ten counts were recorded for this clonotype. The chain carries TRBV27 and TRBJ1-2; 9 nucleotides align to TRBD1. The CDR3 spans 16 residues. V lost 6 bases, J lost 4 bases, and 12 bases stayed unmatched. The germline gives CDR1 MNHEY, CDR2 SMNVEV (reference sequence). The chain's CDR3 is CASSRTHRGQSYGYTF. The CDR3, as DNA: TGTGCCAGCAGCCGCACCCACAGGGGGCAGAGCTATGGCTACACCTTC.

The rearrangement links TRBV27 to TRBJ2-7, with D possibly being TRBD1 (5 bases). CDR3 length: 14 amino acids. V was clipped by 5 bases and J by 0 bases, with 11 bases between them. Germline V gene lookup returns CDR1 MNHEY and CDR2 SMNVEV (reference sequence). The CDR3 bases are TGTGCCAGCAGTCTACAGGCTACCTCCTACGAGCAGTACTTC. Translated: CASSLQATSYEQYF.

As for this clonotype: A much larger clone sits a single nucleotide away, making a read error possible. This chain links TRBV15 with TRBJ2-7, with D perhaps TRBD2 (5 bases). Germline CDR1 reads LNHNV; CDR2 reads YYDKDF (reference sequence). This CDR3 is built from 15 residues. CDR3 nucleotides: TGTGCCACCAGCAGGGGAGTCGCCCGGGCCTACAAGCAGTACTTC. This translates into CATSRGVARAYKQYF.

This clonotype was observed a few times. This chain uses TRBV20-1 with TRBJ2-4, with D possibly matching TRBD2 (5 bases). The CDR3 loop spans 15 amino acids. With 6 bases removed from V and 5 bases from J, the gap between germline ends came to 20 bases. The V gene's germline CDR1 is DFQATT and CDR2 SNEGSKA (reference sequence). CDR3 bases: TGCAGTGCCATCGAGGAGGTGGTCTTCCAAAACATTCAGTACTTC. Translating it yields CSAIEEVVFQNIQYF.

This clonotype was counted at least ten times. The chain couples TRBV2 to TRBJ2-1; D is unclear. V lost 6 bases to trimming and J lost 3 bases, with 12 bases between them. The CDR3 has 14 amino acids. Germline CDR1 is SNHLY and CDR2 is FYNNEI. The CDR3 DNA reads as TGTGCCAGCAGGCTCGACACCTACTACAATGAGCAGTTCTTC. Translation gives CASRLDTYYNEQFF.

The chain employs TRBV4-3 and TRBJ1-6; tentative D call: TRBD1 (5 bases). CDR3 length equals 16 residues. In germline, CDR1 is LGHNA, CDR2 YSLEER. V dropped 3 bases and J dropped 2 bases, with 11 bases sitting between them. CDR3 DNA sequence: TGCGCCAGCAGCCAGGGGGGAAGGGCCTATAATTCACCCCTCCACTTT. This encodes CASSQGGRAYNSPLHF.

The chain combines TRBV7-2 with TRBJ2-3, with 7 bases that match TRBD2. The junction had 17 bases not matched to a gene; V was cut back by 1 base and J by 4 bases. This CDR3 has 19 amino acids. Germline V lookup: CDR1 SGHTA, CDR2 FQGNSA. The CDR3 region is CASSLGAGVPHYSPDTQYF. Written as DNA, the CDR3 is TGTGCCAGCAGCTTAGGCGCGGGAGTCCCCCACTATTCCCCAGATACGCAGTATTTT.